Listed below are T cell receptor beta chains from one sample, sequenced in a study of blood T cell dynamics during melanoma immunotherapy. Data came from immunoSEQ multiplex PCR; TCRdb stores just in-frame clones and leaves some out. The sample lists under 4,500 clones, approximately 96% occurring once. The source material was effector memory CD8+ T cells from blood, sampled from a patient treated with checkpoint blockade. These receptor sequences come from a human donor with melanoma. Each CDR3 is given with its conserved first and last residue. A D gene is named only where the DNA matches it firmly.

d_gene,v_gene,j_gene,CDR3nt,CDR3aa
-,TRBV28,TRBJ1-1,TGTGCCAGCAGTTTGGGAGGCAGAATAACTGAAGCTTTCTTT,CASSLGGRITEAFF
-,TRBV27,TRBJ2-1,TGTGCCAGCAGTTTAAAGGGGAACTCCTACAATGAGCAGTTCTTC,CASSLKGNSYNEQFF
TRBD1,TRBV7-9,TRBJ1-2,TGTGCCAGCAGCCACGGGACAGGGGTACGTGGCTACACCTTC,CASSHGTGVRGYTF
TRBD1,TRBV4-1,TRBJ2-7,TGCGCCAGCAGCCCGGACAGGAGCTCCTACGAGCAGTACTTC,CASSPDRSSYEQYF
TRBD1,TRBV7-9,TRBJ2-7,TGTGCCAGCAGCACCGGACAGGGTGGCAACGAGCAGTACTTC,CASSTGQGGNEQYF
-,TRBV5-5,TRBJ2-7,TGTGCCAGCAGCTTGGTCGCAGGACGATACGAGCAGTACTTC,CASSLVAGRYEQYF
TRBD2,TRBV4-2,TRBJ2-1,TGTGCCAGCAGCCAACAGCGGGAGGGCCTCGACAATGAGCAGTTCTTC,CASSQQREGLDNEQFF
TRBD1,TRBV28,TRBJ1-2,TGTGCCAGCGACGCCGAGGACAGGATGTATGGCTACACCTTC,CASDAEDRMYGYTF
-,TRBV6-5,TRBJ1-4,TGTGCCAGCAGTTCGATCAGGGCAAGCGAAAAACTGTTTTTT,CASSSIRASEKLFF
TRBD1,TRBV28,TRBJ2-7,TGTGCCAGCAGGCCCGGGGACAGGGGTTACGAGCAGTACTTC,CASRPGDRGYEQYF